The 32 T cell receptor beta chains listed next were all sequenced from one sample in a study of OX40 agonist ivuxolimab in advanced cancers. TCRdb keeps only in-frame clones here, not all; method: immunoSEQ multiplex PCR. The sample shows over 80,000 clones, 70% to 90% of them seen only once. The input for sequencing was CD4+ or CD8+ T cells sorted from blood, taken in a trial of the OX40 agonist ivuxolimab. These receptors came from an adult with an advanced solid tumor such as melanoma, head and neck, liver or kidney cancer.

V gene TRBV6-6 combines with J gene TRBJ1-1; TRBD1 might be the D (6 bases). CDR1 is MNHNY, CDR2 SVGAGI, per germline (reference sequence). The CDR3 sequence is 15 residues long. The V gene lost 6 bases and the J gene lost 5 bases, with 19 bases spanning the gap. The CDR3 loop reads CASSPGHSSGTEAFF. DNA of the CDR3: TGTGCCAGCAGCCCGGGACACTCGTCAGGGACTGAAGCTTTCTTT.

The chain is built from TRBV6-1 and TRBJ1-1, with D uncertain. The CDR3 covers 11 residues. V gave up 7 bases and J gave up 7 bases, with 10 bases separating them. Germline CDR1 reads MNHNS; CDR2 reads SASEGT. CDR3 nucleotide sequence: TGTGCCAGCAACTTACAGATTGAAGCTTTCTTT. It translates to CASNLQIEAFF.

The chain joins TRBV27 to TRBJ2-5; 8 positions agree with TRBD1. The DNA matches TRBJ2-7 better at its end, which makes the J call doubtful. This CDR3 is 13 amino acids long. The germline gives CDR1 MNHEY, CDR2 SMNVEV (reference sequence). CDR3 amino acids: CASSDRQGIEQYF. CDR3 DNA sequence: TGTGCCAGCAGTGACCGACAGGGGATCGAGCAGTACTTC.

The chain joins TRBV6-8 to TRBJ2-7; 10 bases are a match to TRBD2. The CDR3 is 15 residues long. CDR1 and CDR2 (germline): MNHGY, SAAAGT. The V segment lost 7 bases and the J segment 7 bases; nucleotides outside the gene matches: 13. The CDR3 sequence: CASNWVSGLAREQYF. In DNA form, the CDR3 reads TGTGCCAGCAACTGGGTCTCGGGACTAGCGAGGGAGCAGTACTTC.

This chain links TRBV5-1 with TRBJ2-5; 11 bases are shared with TRBD1. The J call is doubtful: the DNA matches TRBJ2-7 better. The length of the CDR3 is 16 residues. Germline V CDR1 and CDR2: SGHRS, YFSETQ. The CDR3 region is CASSPTGTGGAYEQYF. Written as DNA, the CDR3 is TGCGCCAGCAGCCCAACCGGGACAGGGGGTGCCTACGAGCAGTACTTC.

This clone was seen more than once but under ten times. The chain is built from TRBV7-9 and TRBJ2-1; D is ambiguous. The CDR3 sequence is 11 residues long. The V and J ends lost 5 bases and 10 bases respectively, with 9 bases between them. Germline CDR1 is SEHNR and CDR2 is FQNEAQ (reference sequence). DNA of the CDR3: TGTGCCAGCAGCACGCGGCAGGAGCAGTTCTTC. Residues: CASSTRQEQFF.

The CDR3 sequence is CASSPRDWVDEQFF. The CDR3 DNA follows: TGCGCCAGCAGCCCCCGGGACTGGGTGGATGAGCAGTTCTTC. The V gene is TRBV5-1, the J gene TRBJ2-1, with D possibly being TRBD2 (6 bases). The CDR3 has 14 residues. From germline, CDR1 is SGHRS and CDR2 YFSETQ. The V end lost 4 bases, the J end lost 8 bases, and 16 bases lay between the germline ends.

The chain uses TRBV5-1 and TRBJ1-3; unclear D gene. The V gene lost 1 base and the J gene lost 0 bases, with 11 bases spanning the gap. Germline CDR1 and CDR2: SGHRS and YFSETQ. The CDR3 totals 16 residues. The CDR3 spells CASSLWLATSGNTIYF. The CDR3 coding sequence is TGCGCCAGCAGCTTGTGGCTAGCGACCTCTGGAAACACCATATATTTT.

This chain links TRBV19 with TRBJ1-2; no reliable D call. Germline V gene sequence: CDR1 LNHDA, CDR2 SQIVND (reference sequence). Trimming took off 1 base at V and 2 bases at J, with 5 bases between the two ends. The CDR3 runs to 13 residues. The CDR3 region has the DNA TGTGCCAGTAGTATAGGACTAAACTATGGCTACACCTTC. As protein: CASSIGLNYGYTF.

J is TRBJ1-2 and V is TRBV7-2; no clear D. The germline V gene has CDR1 SGHTA and CDR2 FQGNSA. The V end was cut by 1 base, the J end by 7 bases, with 13 bases between. The CDR3 is 14 amino acids. CDR3: CASSLGPSSGGYTF. CDR3 DNA sequence: TGTGCCAGCAGCTTAGGCCCCTCTTCGGGTGGCTACACCTTC. The whole variable domain, filled in from reference TRBV7-2 and TRBJ1-2, reads GAGVSQSPSNKVTEKGKDVELRCDPISGHTALYWYRQSLGQGLEFLIYFQGNSAPDKSGLPSDRFSAERTGGSVSTLTIQRTQQEDSAVYLCASSLGPSSGGYTFGSGTRLTVV.

The V gene is TRBV30, the J gene TRBJ1-3; the D is unclear. Germline-derived CDR1 and CDR2 are GTSNPN and SVGIG (reference sequence). The CDR3 runs to 14 residues. With 2 bases removed from V and 0 bases from J, the gap between germline ends came to 8 bases. The CDR3 reads CAWSPSRSGNTIYF. In DNA, the CDR3 is TGTGCCTGGAGTCCCTCGCGCTCTGGAAACACCATATATTTT.

This chain joins TRBV27 and TRBJ2-3; 8 bases are a match to TRBD1. This CDR3 spans 15 amino acids. V shed 2 bases and J 7 bases; nucleotides not matched to a gene: 8. Germline V gene sequence: CDR1 MNHEY, CDR2 SMNVEV (reference sequence). The CDR3 region has the DNA TGTGCCAGCAGTTTACAACCCGACAGGGGAAATACGCAGTATTTT. As protein: CASSLQPDRGNTQYF.

The chain links TRBV9 to TRBJ1-3; 7 nucleotides agree with TRBD1. Germline CDR1 reads SGDLS; CDR2 reads YYNGEE. The junction had 4 bases not matched to a gene; V was cut back by 4 bases and J by 0 bases. The CDR3 totals 15 residues. The chain's CDR3 is CASSFRDSSGNTIYF. The DNA of the CDR3 is TGTGCCAGCAGCTTCCGGGACAGCTCTGGAAACACCATATATTTT.

The chain couples TRBV5-4 to TRBJ2-6, with D perhaps matching TRBD1 or TRBD2 (5 bases each). Germline values: CDR1 SGHNT, CDR2 YYREEE (reference sequence). The CDR3 has 17 residues. The V and J ends lost 0 bases and 0 bases respectively, with 10 bases between them. Here the CDR3 DNA reads TGTGCCAGCAGCTTGGGGGGACGCTCCTCTGGGGCCAACGTCCTGACTTTC. This gives the protein CASSLGGRSSGANVLTF.

V and J are TRBV6-6 and TRBJ2-5; 7 bases map to TRBD2. The V segment lost 8 bases and the J segment 8 bases; nucleotides outside the gene matches: 14. This CDR3 is built from 14 residues. From germline, CDR1 is MNHNY and CDR2 SVGAGI (reference sequence). The DNA for the CDR3 is TGTGCCAGCGCACCCGCGCAGGGCGGGGGTACCCAGTACTTC. It translates to CASAPAQGGGTQYF.

J is TRBJ2-2 and V is TRBV5-1, with D perhaps matching TRBD1 (5 bases). The CDR3 covers 15 residues. The V gene's germline CDR1 is SGHRS and CDR2 YFSETQ. V was pared by 1 base and J by 5 bases, with 12 bases between. As DNA, the CDR3 is TGCGCCAGCAGCTTGTATTGGACAAATACCGGGGAGCTGTTTTTT. This translates into CASSLYWTNTGELFF.

V is TRBV7-9 and J is TRBJ1-2; 7 nucleotides line up with TRBD1. The CDR3 length is 13 residues. CDR1 SEHNR and CDR2 FQNEAQ come from the germline V gene (reference sequence). V lost 1 base, J lost 6 bases, and 2 bases stayed unmatched. The CDR3 here is CASSLGTGDGYTF. CDR3 bases: TGTGCCAGCAGCTTAGGGACAGGAGATGGCTACACCTTC.

The chain joins TRBV9 to TRBJ1-1; D ambiguous. V lost 0 bases and J lost 1, with 4 bases in between. The CDR3 loop spans 13 amino acids. The germline V gene encodes CDR1 SGDLS and CDR2 YYNGEE. The CDR3 spells CASSVAGNTEAFF. In nucleotides, the CDR3 is TGTGCCAGCAGCGTAGCAGGGAACACTGAAGCTTTCTTT.

The genes are TRBV2 and TRBJ2-6, with D possibly matching TRBD2 (6 bases). Per the germline V gene, CDR1 is SNHLY and CDR2 is FYNNEI. V shed 7 bases and J shed 13 bases, with 17 bases lying between them. There are 13 residues in the CDR3. The CDR3 DNA follows: TGTGCCAGCACGGACCTTTCGCGGGGTGTCCTGACTTTC. Its protein product is CASTDLSRGVLTF.

The rearrangement links TRBV11-2 to TRBJ1-2; unclear D gene. With 5 bases removed from V and 7 bases from J, the gap between germline ends came to 17 bases. In germline, CDR1 is SGHAT, CDR2 FQNNGV. The CDR3 consists of 14 residues. The CDR3 DNA reads TGTGCCAGCAGCACAGCAGGCCGCGCTGGTGGCTACACCTTC. Its protein product is CASSTAGRAGGYTF.

The chain links TRBV15 to TRBJ2-2; TRBD2 aligns across 12 bases. Trimming at V came to 3 bases and at J to 7 bases, leaving 18 bases not matched to a gene. Germline V lookup: CDR1 LNHNV, CDR2 YYDKDF (reference sequence). The CDR3 runs to 20 residues. This CDR3 reads CATSRKPPTLAGGRNGELFF. The CDR3 bases are TGTGCCACCAGCAGGAAGCCCCCGACGCTAGCGGGGGGGCGGAACGGGGAGCTGTTTTTT.

The chain is built from TRBV5-4 and TRBJ2-1, with 7 nucleotides matching TRBD1. Germline CDR1 and CDR2: SGHNT and YYREEE (reference sequence). Losses at the gene ends were 4 bases for V and 1 base for J; bases not matched to a gene: 5. This CDR3 has 15 residues. The CDR3 is CASSRQGVSYNEQFF. The CDR3 DNA reads as TGTGCCAGCAGCCGACAGGGAGTTTCCTACAATGAGCAGTTCTTC.

J is TRBJ1-1 and V is TRBV9; D call uncertain. The germline CDR1 and CDR2 sequences are SGDLS and YYNGEE. Trimming stripped 0 bases from V and 2 bases from J, with 8 bases between. The CDR3 has 14 amino acids. In DNA form, the CDR3 reads TGTGCCAGCAGCGTAGCAGGACTTAACACTGAAGCTTTCTTT. It codes for CASSVAGLNTEAFF.

This CDR3 reads CASSLAREETQYF. The DNA for the CDR3 is TGTGCCAGCAGCTTAGCCAGGGAGGAGACCCAGTACTTC. The chain carries TRBV7-3 and TRBJ2-5, with D perhaps matching TRBD1 or TRBD2 (5 bases each). With 2 bases removed from V and 5 bases from J, the gap between germline ends came to 9 bases. The length of the CDR3 is 13 residues. Germline assignment: CDR1 SGHTA and CDR2 FQGTGA.

This sequence joins TRBV15 and TRBJ2-5; 9 bases are shared with TRBD2. With V trimmed by 1 base and J by 3 bases, 6 bases remained unmatched. The CDR3 is made up of 16 amino acids. Germline V lookup: CDR1 LNHNV, CDR2 YYDKDF (reference sequence). CDR3 DNA sequence: TGTGCCACCAGCAGAGGGGGGGCTAGCGGGAAAGAGACCCAGTACTTC. Translated, it gives CATSRGGASGKETQYF.

The chain joins TRBV7-9 to TRBJ2-3; D unclear. The V end was cut by 3 bases, the J end by 4 bases, with 5 bases between. This CDR3 region has 12 residues. Germline CDR1 reads SEHNR; CDR2 reads FQNEAQ (reference sequence). As DNA, the CDR3 is TGTGCCAGCAGCTTCAGATCAGATACGCAGTATTTT. Residues: CASSFRSDTQYF.

The chain carries TRBV10-3 and TRBJ2-3; 9 positions agree with TRBD2. The J segment lost 6 bases and the V segment lost 5 bases, leaving 6 bases of the junction unmatched. There are 14 residues in the CDR3. CDR1 and CDR2 from the germline V gene are ENHRY and SYGVKD. The CDR3 DNA sequence: TGTGCCATCAGTCGCGGGGGGGGGCGTGATACGCAGTATTTT. This codes for CAISRGGGRDTQYF.

This sequence joins TRBV11-1 and TRBJ1-3; TRBD1 aligns across 7 bases. V was pared by 5 bases and J by 7 bases, with 8 bases of the junction left unmatched. The CDR3 length is 14 residues. Per the germline V gene, CDR1 is SGHAT and CDR2 is FQDESV (reference sequence). For the CDR3, the DNA is TGTGCCAGCAGCATGACAGGGAGAGGCAACACCATATATTTT. It translates to CASSMTGRGNTIYF. The full variable domain, its missing parts supplied by reference TRBV11-1 and TRBJ1-3, is EAEVAQSPRYKITEKSQAVAFWCDPISGHATLYWYRQILGQGPELLVQFQDESVVDDSQLPKDRFSAERLKGVDSTLKIQPAELGDSAMYLCASSMTGRGNTIYFGEGSWLTVV.

In this sample, this clone turned up once. The J gene is TRBJ2-1, the V gene TRBV5-1; no firm D call. V gave up 4 bases and J gave up 7 bases, with 15 bases separating them. Germline lookup yields CDR1 SGHRS and CDR2 YFSETQ. The CDR3 spans 14 residues. The CDR3 is CASSRSDPRNEQFF. The CDR3 nucleotides read TGCGCCAGCAGCCGCTCGGACCCGCGGAATGAGCAGTTCTTC.

The chain carries TRBV7-8 and TRBJ2-7, with TRBD1 as a possible D gene (5 bases). This CDR3 spans 14 amino acids. Trimming pared 1 base from V and 6 bases from J, leaving 13 bases between. CDR1 and CDR2 from the germline V gene are SGHVS and FQNEAQ. The CDR3: CASSLEGFSAEQYF. As DNA, the CDR3 is TGTGCCAGCAGCTTAGAGGGGTTTTCCGCCGAGCAGTACTTC.

The rearrangement links TRBV11-3 to TRBJ2-3; D perhaps matches TRBD2 (5 bases). Trimming removed 3 bases from V and 6 bases from J, with 13 bases in between. The CDR3 has 14 residues. Germline CDR1 SGHNT, CDR2 YENEEA. DNA for the CDR3: TGTGCCAGCAGCTTCCAAAAGGGCGGGGATACGCAGTATTTT. Translating gives CASSFQKGGDTQYF.

V and J are TRBV4-1 and TRBJ2-2; D is possibly TRBD2 (6 bases). Trimming stripped 6 bases from V and 3 bases from J, with 17 bases between. The CDR3 contains 16 residues. The germline V gene encodes CDR1 MGHRA and CDR2 YSYEKL. CDR3 in DNA: TGCGCCAGCAGACCCTGGGGGGTCCGGGACACCGGGGAGCTGTTTTTT. It yields the protein CASRPWGVRDTGELFF.